This T cell receptor beta chain is from a study of T-cell memory formation after mild COVID-19. This clonotype was counted a few times. TCRdb recomputed calls from the 5' RACE reads with MiXCR, one row per CDR3 protein. The sample shows 150,000 to 200,000 distinct CDR3 sequences, approximately 18% of them seen only once. Trimming removed 0 bases from V and 8 bases from J; junction bases left unmatched: 7. CDR1 and CDR2 (germline): SGDLS, YYNGEE. The CDR3 extends over 14 amino acids. This receptor was obtained from a man between 18 and 29 years old who had mild COVID-19 (a few samples of this study predate the infection). Cell type and time point are not known. Material: PBMCs or a T cell subset sorted from them (not recorded which). V gene TRBV9 combines with J gene TRBJ1-2; 7 bases align to TRBD1. This CDR3 is CASSVGGGTAGYTF. The CDR3 DNA is TGTGCCAGCAGCGTAGGAGGGGGGACAGCCGGCTACACCTTC.